Following are 23 T cell receptor beta chains from one sample sequenced in a study of blood T cell repertoires in COVID-19. Profiled with immunoSEQ multiplex PCR; TCRdb holds only in-frame clones, not every one. Of around 430,000 clones in the sample, about 86% are singletons; the top ten hold about 9.4%. The source material was PBMCs or T cells enriched from blood (not recorded which). These receptors were collected from a woman between 50 and 59 years old who had recovered from COVID-19.

The chain links TRBV19 to TRBJ1-2; 7 bases agree with TRBD1. The length of the CDR3 is 14 residues. Trimming took 4 bases from V and 5 from J; bases not matched to a gene: 7. Germline assignment: CDR1 LNHDA and CDR2 SQIVND (reference sequence). The CDR3 DNA sequence: TGTGCCAGTAGTACTCAGGGGGTGCGATATGGCTACACCTTC. This sequence encodes CASSTQGVRYGYTF.

V and J are TRBV9 and TRBJ2-3; perhaps TRBD1 as D (5 bases). The CDR3 covers 14 residues. The germline V gene encodes CDR1 SGDLS and CDR2 YYNGEE. V lost 5 bases and J 3 bases, leaving 13 bases between the germline ends. The chain's CDR3 is CASSQGPGTDTQYF. The CDR3 nucleotides read TGTGCCAGCAGTCAAGGGCCAGGGACAGATACGCAGTATTTT.

The chain combines TRBV6-5 with TRBJ2-1; 15 nucleotides agree with TRBD2. Germline values: CDR1 MNHEY, CDR2 SVGAGI. V lost 9 bases and J lost 10; bases outside the gene matches: 7. The CDR3 has 14 amino acids. The CDR3, as DNA: TGTGCCAGTCAGGGACTAGCGGGGGGCTTAGAGCAGTTCTTC. This sequence encodes CASQGLAGGLEQFF.

V is TRBV14 and J is TRBJ2-3; 11 bases agree with TRBD2. The CDR3 sequence is 22 residues long. The junction had 19 bases not matched to a gene; V was cut back by 1 base and J by 1 base. The germline CDR1 and CDR2 sequences are SGHDN and FVKESK. The chain's CDR3 is CASSQGFGAFLTSGARTDTQYF. In DNA form, the CDR3 reads TGTGCCAGCAGCCAAGGATTCGGAGCGTTTTTGACTAGCGGGGCCCGCACAGATACGCAGTATTTT.

The chain has TRBV27 and TRBJ1-1, with D unclear. Germline values: CDR1 MNHEY, CDR2 SMNVEV (reference sequence). V lost 6 bases to trimming and J lost 5 bases, with 25 bases between them. CDR3 size: 17 residues. CDR3 region: CASSRAAGAVTQTEAFF. The CDR3, as DNA: TGTGCCAGCAGCCGGGCAGCGGGAGCGGTAACGCAGACTGAAGCTTTCTTT.

The chain employs TRBV30 and TRBJ1-2, with D unclear. Deletions cut 4 bases from V and 4 bases from J, with 13 bases between. The germline CDR1 and CDR2 sequences are GTSNPN and SVGIG (reference sequence). This CDR3 region has 13 residues. The CDR3 DNA is TGTGCCTGGACCCCCGGCAGGATCTATGGCTACACCTTC. Encoded protein: CAWTPGRIYGYTF.

This sequence joins TRBV27 and TRBJ2-3; TRBD2 matches at 9 bases. Unmatched junction bases numbered 7, after V lost 1 base and J lost 5 bases. CDR1 is MNHEY and CDR2 is SMNVEV in the germline V gene (reference sequence). The CDR3 is made up of 16 amino acids. CDR3 amino acids: CASSLYGGGAGDTQYF. The CDR3, as DNA: TGTGCCAGCAGTTTATACGGCGGGGGGGCCGGAGATACGCAGTATTTT.

V is TRBV27 and J is TRBJ1-2; TRBD1 is a possible D gene (5 bases). This CDR3 comprises 13 residues. V was pared by 3 bases and J by 4 bases, with 9 bases between. Per the germline V gene, CDR1 is MNHEY and CDR2 is SMNVEV (reference sequence). CDR3: CASSFMGGYGYTF. The CDR3 DNA follows: TGTGCCAGCAGTTTTATGGGGGGCTATGGCTACACCTTC.

The V call is TRBV10-2, the J call TRBJ1-1; D is unresolved. CDR3 length equals 15 residues. With 6 bases removed from V and 5 bases from J, the gap between germline ends came to 19 bases. Germline CDR1 reads WSHSY; CDR2 reads SAAADI. CDR3: CASSNPREGGTEAFF. The CDR3 nucleotides are TGCGCCAGCAGCAATCCTCGGGAGGGTGGAACTGAAGCTTTCTTT.

This clone occurred a few times. The CDR3 coding sequence is TGTGCCAGTAGCCACCAGGGGTACTATGGCTACACCTTC. Amino acid sequence: CASSHQGYYGYTF. The chain combines TRBV19 with TRBJ1-2; D is perhaps TRBD1 (6 bases). CDR1 LNHDA and CDR2 SQIVND come from the germline V gene (reference sequence). The CDR3 consists of 13 residues. V shed 6 bases and J shed 3 bases, with 11 bases lying between them.

The rearrangement joins TRBV27 to TRBJ2-7, with TRBD1 matching over 7 bases. The germline gives CDR1 MNHEY, CDR2 SMNVEV (reference sequence). The ends lost 3 bases at V and 6 bases at J; junction bases unmatched: 5. CDR3 length equals 13 residues. The CDR3 DNA is TGTGCCAGCAGTTTGAGGGGGCTAACCGAGCAGTACTTC. Its translation: CASSLRGLTEQYF.

The chain is built from TRBV7-9 and TRBJ2-1; 7 bases align to TRBD2. Trimming at V came to 4 bases and at J to 7 bases, leaving 13 bases not matched to a gene. Germline CDR1 is SEHNR and CDR2 is FQNEAQ (reference sequence). This CDR3 has 16 amino acids. CDR3: CASSSTLGGVANEQFF. CDR3 nucleotides: TGTGCCAGCAGCTCTACCCTGGGGGGGGTAGCGAATGAGCAGTTCTTC. The full variable domain, completed using reference TRBV7-9 and TRBJ2-1, is DTGVSQNPRHKITKRGQNVTFRCDPISEHNRLYWYRQTLGQGPEFLTYFQNEAQLEKSRLLSDRFSAERPKGSFSTLEIQRTEQGDSAMYLCASSSTLGGVANEQFFGPGTRLTVL.

The V call is TRBV5-5, the J call TRBJ2-7, with 9 bases lining up with TRBD1. The CDR3 is 15 amino acids. Germline V lookup: CDR1 SGHKS, CDR2 YYEKEE (reference sequence). Trimming removed 0 bases from V and 3 bases from J; junction bases left unmatched: 4. The CDR3 DNA is TGTGCCAGCAGCTTGGCGGGACAGGGAGTCTACGAGCAGTACTTC. It translates to CASSLAGQGVYEQYF.

The chain links TRBV7-6 to TRBJ2-1; D possibly corresponds to TRBD1 (5 bases). Germline V gene data show CDR1 as SGHVS and CDR2 as FNYEAQ. V shed 5 bases and J shed 0 bases, with 11 bases lying between them. This CDR3 region has 15 residues. This CDR3 is CASSQEQGSYNEQFF. CDR3 nucleotides: TGTGCCAGCAGCCAGGAGCAGGGCTCCTACAATGAGCAGTTCTTC.

The chain combines TRBV4-1 with TRBJ1-4; D not resolved. Looked up from germline, CDR1 is MGHRA and CDR2 is YSYEKL. CDR3 length equals 17 residues. V lost 4 bases, J lost 1 base, and 16 bases lay in between. The CDR3 DNA is TGCGCCAGCAGCCCACCCCGGAGTCGGGGAACTAATGAAAAACTGTTTTTT. It encodes CASSPPRSRGTNEKLFF.

The V gene is TRBV4-2, the J gene TRBJ2-1; unclear D gene. The length of the CDR3 is 14 residues. Germline CDR1 is LGHNA and CDR2 is YNFKEQ. Trimming took off 3 bases at V and 0 bases at J, with 6 bases between the two ends. CDR3 nucleotide sequence: TGTGCCAGCAGCCACCGTAGCTCCTACAATGAGCAGTTCTTC. It yields the protein CASSHRSSYNEQFF.

The chain combines TRBV4-2 with TRBJ2-3; TRBD2 aligns across 10 bases. Trimming cost V 4 bases and J 6 bases; bases outside gene matches: 16. This CDR3 is built from 18 residues. Per germline, CDR1 LGHNA and CDR2 YNFKEQ. CDR3 coding DNA: TGTGCCAGCAGCCGTCAGGGAAGCAGCGGGGGGGCTGGGGATACGCAGTATTTT. As protein: CASSRQGSSGGAGDTQYF.

This clone was found once. The chain joins TRBV5-1 to TRBJ1-1; a possible D gene is TRBD1 (5 bases). Looked up from germline, CDR1 is SGHRS and CDR2 is YFSETQ. The CDR3 runs to 13 residues. Between the trimmed V and J ends, which lost 0 bases and 5 bases, there was a span of 8 bases. CDR3 protein: CASSLDGGTEAFF. The DNA of the CDR3 is TGCGCCAGCAGCTTGGACGGGGGGACTGAAGCTTTCTTT.

The V gene is TRBV6-2 or TRBV6-3, the J gene TRBJ2-1, with D maybe TRBD1 (6 bases). The CDR3 covers 14 residues. The ends were cut back, 4 bases at V and 7 bases at J, with 14 bases in the middle. Germline V gene sequence: CDR1 MNHEY, CDR2 SVGEGT. The CDR3 reads CASSFRSGENEQFF. The CDR3 DNA reads TGTGCCAGCAGTTTCCGTTCAGGGGAGAATGAGCAGTTCTTC.

The chain combines TRBV29-1 with TRBJ2-7, with 9 nucleotides matching TRBD1. The CDR3 extends over 16 amino acids. V gave up 6 bases and J gave up 2 bases; unmatched junction bases: 14. Germline V lookup: CDR1 SQVTM, CDR2 ANQGSEA. DNA of the CDR3: TGCAGCGTGGTGGGACAGGGTGCGAGGTGGACCTACGAGCAGTACTTC. Translating gives CSVVGQGARWTYEQYF.

This chain links TRBV21-1 with TRBJ1-4. TRBV21-1 is given as a pseudogene. The CDR3 length is 15 residues. CDR3 loop: CASSKERPTNEKLFF. The CDR3 DNA is TGTGCCAGCAGCAAAGAGCGACCAACTAATGAAAAACTGTTTTTT.

Comment on this clone: One end of the junction does not line up with germline, which may come from a read error. The chain couples TRBV5-1 to TRBJ1-2; 8 nucleotides line up with TRBD1. Germline CDR1 SGHRS, CDR2 YFSETQ. The CDR3 extends over 14 amino acids. CDR3 amino acids: CASSATGVNSGYTF. The CDR3 DNA reads TGCGCCAGCAGCGCGACAGGGGTGAACTCTGGCTACACCTTC. Variable domain in full (rest from reference TRBV5-1 and TRBJ1-2): KAGVTQTPRYLIKTRGQQVTLSCSPISGHRSVSWYQQTPGQGLQFLFEYFSETQRNKGNFPGRFSGRQFSNSRSEMNVSTLELGDSALYLCASSATGVNSGYTFGSGTRLTVV.

The chain recombines TRBV6-5 with TRBJ2-1; D is unclear. From germline, CDR1 is MNHEY and CDR2 SVGAGI. The CDR3 covers 13 residues. V was trimmed by 0 bases and J by 10 bases, leaving 10 bases between them. CDR3 bases: TGTGCCAGCAGTTACTCGAGTGAGGCCGAGCAGTTCTTC. Residues: CASSYSSEAEQFF.